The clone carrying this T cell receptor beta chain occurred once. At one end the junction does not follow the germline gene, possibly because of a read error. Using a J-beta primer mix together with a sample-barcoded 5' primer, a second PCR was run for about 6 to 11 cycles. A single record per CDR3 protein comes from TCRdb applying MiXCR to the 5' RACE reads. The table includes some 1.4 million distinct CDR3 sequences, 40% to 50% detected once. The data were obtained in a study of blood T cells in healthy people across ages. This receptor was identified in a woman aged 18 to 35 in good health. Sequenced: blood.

DNA for the CDR3: TGTGCCACCAGCAGAGATAAAGCGGGACTGAACACCGGGGAGTTGTTTTTT. Protein: CATSRDKAGLNTGELFF. J is TRBJ2-2 and V is TRBV15, with 7 bases aligning to TRBD2. CDR1 and CDR2 (germline): LNHNV, YYDKDF (reference sequence). This CDR3 is built from 17 residues.